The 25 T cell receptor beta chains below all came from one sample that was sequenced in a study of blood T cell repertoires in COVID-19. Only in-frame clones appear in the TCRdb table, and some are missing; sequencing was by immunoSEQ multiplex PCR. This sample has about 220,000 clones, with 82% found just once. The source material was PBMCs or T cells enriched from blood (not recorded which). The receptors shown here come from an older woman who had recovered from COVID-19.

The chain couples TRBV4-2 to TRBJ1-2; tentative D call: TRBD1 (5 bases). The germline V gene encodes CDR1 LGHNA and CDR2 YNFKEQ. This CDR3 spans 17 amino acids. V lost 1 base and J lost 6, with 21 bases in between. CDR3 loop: CASSQGRGGRQIDGYTF. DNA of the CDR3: TGTGCCAGCAGCCAAGGTCGGGGGGGACGACAGATTGATGGCTACACCTTC.

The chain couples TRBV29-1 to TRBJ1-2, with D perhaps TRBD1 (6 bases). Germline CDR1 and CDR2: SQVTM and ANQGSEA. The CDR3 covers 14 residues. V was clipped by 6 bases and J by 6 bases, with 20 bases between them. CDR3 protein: CSVTGQLYRNGYTF. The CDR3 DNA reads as TGCAGCGTCACGGGACAATTATACAGGAATGGCTACACCTTC.

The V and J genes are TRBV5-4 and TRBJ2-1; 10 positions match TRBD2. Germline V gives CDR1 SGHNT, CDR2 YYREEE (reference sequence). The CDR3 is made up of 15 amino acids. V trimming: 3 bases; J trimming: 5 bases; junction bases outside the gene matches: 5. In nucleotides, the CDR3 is TGTGCCAGCAGCTCCCGACTAGCGGGTCACAATGAGCAGTTCTTC. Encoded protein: CASSSRLAGHNEQFF.

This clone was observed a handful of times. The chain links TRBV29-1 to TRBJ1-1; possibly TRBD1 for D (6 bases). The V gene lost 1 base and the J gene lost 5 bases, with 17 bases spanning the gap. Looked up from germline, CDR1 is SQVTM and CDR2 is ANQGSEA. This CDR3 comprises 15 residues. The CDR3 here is CSVEGEVRGRTEAFF. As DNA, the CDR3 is TGCAGCGTTGAAGGCGAGGTCAGGGGTCGGACTGAAGCTTTCTTT. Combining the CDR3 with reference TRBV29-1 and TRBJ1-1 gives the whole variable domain SAVISQKPSRDICQRGTSLTIQCQVDSQVTMMFWYRQQPGQSLTLIATANQGSEATYESGFVIDKFPISRPNLTFSTLTVSNMSPEDSSIYLCSVEGEVRGRTEAFFGQGTRLTVV.

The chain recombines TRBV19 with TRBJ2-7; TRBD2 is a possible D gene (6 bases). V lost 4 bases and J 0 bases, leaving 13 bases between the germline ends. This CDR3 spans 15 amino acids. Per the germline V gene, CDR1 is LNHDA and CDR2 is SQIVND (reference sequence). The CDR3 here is CASSSGTLSSYEQYF. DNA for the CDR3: TGTGCCAGTAGTAGTGGGACTTTGAGCTCCTACGAGCAGTACTTC.

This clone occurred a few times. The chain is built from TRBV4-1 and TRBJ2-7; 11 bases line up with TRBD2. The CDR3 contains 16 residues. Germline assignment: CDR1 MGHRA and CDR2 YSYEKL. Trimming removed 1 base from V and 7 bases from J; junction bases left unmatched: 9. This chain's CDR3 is CASSQGVAGGPKEQYF. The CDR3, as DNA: TGCGCCAGCAGCCAAGGTGTAGCGGGAGGGCCGAAAGAGCAGTACTTC.

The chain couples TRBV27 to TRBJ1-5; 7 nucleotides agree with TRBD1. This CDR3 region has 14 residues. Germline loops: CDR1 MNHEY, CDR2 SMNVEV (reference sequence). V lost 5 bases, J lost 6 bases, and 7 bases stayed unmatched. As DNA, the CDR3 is TGTGCCAGCAGTCTGTCAGGGGGAGTTCAGCCCCAGCATTTT. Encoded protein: CASSLSGGVQPQHF.

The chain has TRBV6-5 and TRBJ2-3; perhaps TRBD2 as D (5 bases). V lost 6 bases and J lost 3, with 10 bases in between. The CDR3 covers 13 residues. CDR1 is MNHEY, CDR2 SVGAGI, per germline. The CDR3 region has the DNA TGTGCCAGCAGGCGGGCGGATACAGATACGCAGTATTTT. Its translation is CASRRADTDTQYF.

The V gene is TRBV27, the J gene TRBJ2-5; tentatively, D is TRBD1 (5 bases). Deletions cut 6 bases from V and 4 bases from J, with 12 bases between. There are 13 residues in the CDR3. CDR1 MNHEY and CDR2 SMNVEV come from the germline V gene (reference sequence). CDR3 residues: CASRARVVETQYF. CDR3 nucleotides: TGTGCCAGCAGGGCCAGGGTCGTAGAGACCCAGTACTTC.

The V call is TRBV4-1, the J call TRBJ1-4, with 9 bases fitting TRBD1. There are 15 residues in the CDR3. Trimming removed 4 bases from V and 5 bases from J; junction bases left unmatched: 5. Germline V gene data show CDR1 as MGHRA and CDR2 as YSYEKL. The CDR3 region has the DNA TGCGCCAGCAGCCGTGGACAGGGGACCAATGAAAAACTGTTTTTT. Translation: CASSRGQGTNEKLFF.

CDR3 region: CASSSTAGGGYNEQFF. In nucleotides, the CDR3 is TGCGCCAGCAGCTCGACAGCGGGAGGGGGTTACAATGAGCAGTTCTTC. The chain joins TRBV5-1 to TRBJ2-1; 10 bases are a match to TRBD2. CDR3 length: 16 residues. The V gene end was trimmed by 3 bases and the J gene end by 4 bases; junction bases not matched to a gene: 7. CDR1 is SGHRS, CDR2 YFSETQ, per germline.

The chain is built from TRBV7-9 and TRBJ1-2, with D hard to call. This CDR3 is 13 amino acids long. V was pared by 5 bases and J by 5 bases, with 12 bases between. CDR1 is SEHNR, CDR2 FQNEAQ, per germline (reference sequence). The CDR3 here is CASSPHASYGYTF. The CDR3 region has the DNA TGTGCCAGCAGCCCCCATGCCAGTTATGGCTACACCTTC.

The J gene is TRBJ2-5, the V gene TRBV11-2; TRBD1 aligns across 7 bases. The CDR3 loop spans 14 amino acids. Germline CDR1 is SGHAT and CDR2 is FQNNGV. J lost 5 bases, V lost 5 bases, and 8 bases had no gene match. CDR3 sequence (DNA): TGTGCCAGCAGCCAAAATCAGGGACAGGAGACCCAGTACTTC. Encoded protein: CASSQNQGQETQYF.

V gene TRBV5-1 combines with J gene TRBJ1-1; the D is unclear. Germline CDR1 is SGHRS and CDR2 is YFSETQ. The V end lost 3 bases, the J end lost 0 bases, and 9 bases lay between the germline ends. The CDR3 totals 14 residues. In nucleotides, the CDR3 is TGCGCCAGCAGCTCCGGACTTTTGAACACTGAAGCTTTCTTT. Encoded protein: CASSSGLLNTEAFF.

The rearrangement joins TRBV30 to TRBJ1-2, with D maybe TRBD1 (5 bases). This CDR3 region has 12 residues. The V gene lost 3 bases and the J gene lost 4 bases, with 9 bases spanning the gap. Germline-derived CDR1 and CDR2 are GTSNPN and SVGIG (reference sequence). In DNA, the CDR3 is TGTGCCTGGAGCGCCGGGGGCTATGGCTACACCTTC. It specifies CAWSAGGYGYTF.

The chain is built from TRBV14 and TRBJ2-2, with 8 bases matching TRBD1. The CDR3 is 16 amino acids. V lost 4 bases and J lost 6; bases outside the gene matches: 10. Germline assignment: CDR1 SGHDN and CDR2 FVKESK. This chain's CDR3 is CASSPRNRGASGELFF. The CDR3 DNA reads TGTGCCAGCAGCCCCCGAAACAGGGGGGCGTCCGGGGAGCTGTTTTTT.

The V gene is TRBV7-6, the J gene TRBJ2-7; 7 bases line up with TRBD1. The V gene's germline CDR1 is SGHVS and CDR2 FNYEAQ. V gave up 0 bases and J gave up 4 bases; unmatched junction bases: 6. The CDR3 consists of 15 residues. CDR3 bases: TGTGCCAGCAGCTTAGCTAAAGGGGGCGGATACGAGCAGTACTTC. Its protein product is CASSLAKGGGYEQYF.

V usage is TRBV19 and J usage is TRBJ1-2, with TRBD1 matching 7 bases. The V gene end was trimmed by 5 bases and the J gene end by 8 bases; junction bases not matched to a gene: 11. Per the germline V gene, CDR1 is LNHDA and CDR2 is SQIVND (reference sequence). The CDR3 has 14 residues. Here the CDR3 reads CASSFRDRRDGYTF. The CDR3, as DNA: TGTGCCAGTAGTTTCCGGGACAGACGGGACGGCTACACCTTC.

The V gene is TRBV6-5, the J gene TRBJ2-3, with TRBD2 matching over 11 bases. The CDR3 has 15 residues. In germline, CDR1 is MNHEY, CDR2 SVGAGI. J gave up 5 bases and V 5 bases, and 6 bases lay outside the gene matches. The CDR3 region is CASSHLAGGKDTQYF. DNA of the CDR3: TGTGCCAGCAGTCATTTAGCGGGGGGGAAAGATACGCAGTATTTT.

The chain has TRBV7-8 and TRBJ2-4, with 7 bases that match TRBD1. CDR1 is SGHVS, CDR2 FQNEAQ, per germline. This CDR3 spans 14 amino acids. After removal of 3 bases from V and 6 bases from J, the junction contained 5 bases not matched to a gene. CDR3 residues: CASSFRDSLNIQYF. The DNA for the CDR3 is TGTGCCAGCAGCTTCCGGGACAGCCTAAACATTCAGTACTTC.

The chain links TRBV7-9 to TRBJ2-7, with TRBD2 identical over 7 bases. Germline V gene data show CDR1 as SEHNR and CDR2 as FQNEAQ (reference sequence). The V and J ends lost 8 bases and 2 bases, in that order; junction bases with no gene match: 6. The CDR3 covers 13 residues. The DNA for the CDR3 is TGTGCCAGCGGGGGGGACCCCACCTACGAGCAGTACTTC. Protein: CASGGDPTYEQYF.

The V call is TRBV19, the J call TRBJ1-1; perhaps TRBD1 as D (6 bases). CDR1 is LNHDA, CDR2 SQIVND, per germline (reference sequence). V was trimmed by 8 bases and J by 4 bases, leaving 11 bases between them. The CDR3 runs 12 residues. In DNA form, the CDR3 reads TGTGCCAGTTCGAGGGGGATCACTGAAGCTTTCTTT. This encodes CASSRGITEAFF.

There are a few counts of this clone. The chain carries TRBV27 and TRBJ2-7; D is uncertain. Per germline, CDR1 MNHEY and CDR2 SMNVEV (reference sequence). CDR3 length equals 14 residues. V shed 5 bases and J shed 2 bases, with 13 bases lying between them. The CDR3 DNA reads TGTGCCAGCAGTCCTAGGCAGAGAGCCTACGAGCAGTACTTC. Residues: CASSPRQRAYEQYF.

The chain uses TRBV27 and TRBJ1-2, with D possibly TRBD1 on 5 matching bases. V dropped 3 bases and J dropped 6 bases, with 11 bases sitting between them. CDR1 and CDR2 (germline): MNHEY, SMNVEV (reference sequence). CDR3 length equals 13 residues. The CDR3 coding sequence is TGTGCCAGCAGTTTCGGAGGGGCAGATGGCTACACCTTC. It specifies CASSFGGADGYTF.

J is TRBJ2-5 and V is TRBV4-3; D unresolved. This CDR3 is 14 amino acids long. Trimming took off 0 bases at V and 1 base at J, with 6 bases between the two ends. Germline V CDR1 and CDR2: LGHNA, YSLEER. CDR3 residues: CASSQDVSQETQYF. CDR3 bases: TGCGCCAGCAGCCAAGATGTCAGCCAAGAGACCCAGTACTTC.